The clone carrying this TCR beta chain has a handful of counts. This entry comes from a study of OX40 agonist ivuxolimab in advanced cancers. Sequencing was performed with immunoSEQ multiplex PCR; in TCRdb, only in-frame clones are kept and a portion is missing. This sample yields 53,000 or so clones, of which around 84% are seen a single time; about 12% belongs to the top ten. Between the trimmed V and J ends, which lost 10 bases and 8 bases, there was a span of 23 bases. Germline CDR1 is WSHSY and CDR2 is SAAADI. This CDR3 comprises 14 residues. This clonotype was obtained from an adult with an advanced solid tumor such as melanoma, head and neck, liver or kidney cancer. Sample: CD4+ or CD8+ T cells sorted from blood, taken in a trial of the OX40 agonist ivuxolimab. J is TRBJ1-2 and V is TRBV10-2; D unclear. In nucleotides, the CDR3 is TGCGCCACCAGCCCTGGGGAGTTGGGTAGGGGCTACACCTTC. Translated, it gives CATSPGELGRGYTF.